The entry below describes one T cell receptor (beta chain). The target antigen is unknown. This record comes from a study of vaccination and CD4 T cells after COVID-19. Whole-study context: A CEFX pool, an HIV-1 Nef pool, or no peptide went to control cultures.

The assay that was used to sequence DNA from cultured CD4+ T cells was the Oncomine TCR Beta short-read assay. TCRdb passed the PCR reads through MiXCR, listing each CDR3 protein once. The data contain nearly 20,000 distinct CDR3 sequences, about 80% of them singletons. Germline V gene sequence: CDR1 DFQATT, CDR2 SNEGSKA (reference sequence). V lost 3 bases and J lost 0, with 12 bases in between. The CDR3 runs 16 residues. The treatment denotes: roughly 10-day PBMC culture with coronavirus spike peptide pools or control peptides (ViraFEST assay). Before TCRs were sequenced, ViraFEST expanded antigen-specific T cells with peptide pools. These CD4+ T cells came from roughly 11-day cultures by negative selection.

This rearrangement joins TRBV20-1 to TRBJ1-6; D is possibly TRBD1 (5 bases). This TCR derives from a human donor who received a COVID-19 vaccine. Source: CD4+ T cells from blood, cultured in vitro, taken after SARS-CoV-2 vaccination. The CDR3 DNA is TGCAGTGCTAGGGCCGGGGGAAGCTCCTATAATTCACCCCTCCACTTT. Amino acids: CSARAGGSSYNSPLHF.